The 18 T cell receptor beta chains below all came from one sample that was sequenced in a study of breast tumors, draining lymph nodes, adjacent tissues. The lymph nodes were axillary draining lymph nodes from breast cancer patients. From the multiplex PCR reads, TCRdb called clonotypes with MiXCR, one entry per CDR3 protein. This table holds 85,000 to 130,000 distinct CDR3 sequences, about 29% found once. Input material: axillary lymph node tissue. Every receptor here comes from a female donor with breast cancer. Some clones in this sample may be carry-over from other donors' samples.

The chain couples TRBV20-1 to TRBJ1-4; 10 nucleotides line up with TRBD1. The germline V gene encodes CDR1 DFQATT and CDR2 SNEGSKA (reference sequence). CDR3 length equals 13 residues. V was pared by 4 bases and J by 8 bases, with 4 bases of the junction left unmatched. The CDR3 protein is CSAIWDRGEKLFF. The DNA for the CDR3 is TGCAGTGCTATTTGGGACAGGGGCGAAAAACTGTTTTTT.

This sequence joins TRBV20-1 and TRBJ1-4; D may be TRBD1 (5 bases). This CDR3 region has 15 residues. Germline-derived CDR1 and CDR2 are DFQATT and SNEGSKA (reference sequence). Deletions cut 0 bases from V and 8 bases from J, with 16 bases between. The CDR3 region has the DNA TGCAGTGCTAGAGACCTATCGGGGACGGGAGAAAAACTGTTTTTT. Its translation: CSARDLSGTGEKLFF.

Notes on this clonotype: Without the conserved terminal phenylalanine or tryptophan, this CDR3 likely stems from a read error. The DNA of the CDR3 is TGTGCCAGCAGTCCAAACAGGGGGGGCTACAATGAGCAGTTCCCC. This codes for CASSPNRGGYNEQFP. V is TRBV25-1 and J is TRBJ2-1; a possible D gene is TRBD1 (8 bases). The CDR3 consists of 15 residues. Germline V gives CDR1 MGHDK, CDR2 SYGVNS. The V end was cut by 5 bases, the J end by 3 bases, with 14 bases between.

This clonotype was counted at least ten times. V usage is TRBV20-1 and J usage is TRBJ2-2, with 14 bases lining up with TRBD2. Germline assignment: CDR1 DFQATT and CDR2 SNEGSKA (reference sequence). The trim removed 1 base at V and 3 bases at J, leaving 7 bases unmatched. The CDR3 runs to 18 residues. CDR3 protein: CSARAPTSGRADTGELFF. CDR3 bases: TGCAGTGCTAGAGCCCCGACTAGCGGGAGGGCCGACACCGGGGAGCTGTTTTTT.

The chain uses TRBV28 and TRBJ2-5; TRBD2 aligns across 9 bases. CDR1 is MDHEN, CDR2 SYDVKM, per germline. V lost 8 bases, J lost 5 bases, and 9 bases stayed unmatched. The CDR3 totals 14 residues. This CDR3 is CASVSGGYNETQYF. The CDR3 DNA reads as TGTGCCAGCGTCAGCGGGGGGTACAATGAGACCCAGTACTTC.

This clonotype was picked up a small number of times. This sequence may be a read error, since a much larger clone differs from it by one base. The rearrangement joins TRBV10-3 to TRBJ2-1, with a tentative D call TRBD1 (5 bases). Germline CDR1 is ENHRY and CDR2 is SYGVKD. V was cut by 0 bases and J by 8 bases, with 11 bases left in between. The CDR3 is 14 amino acids. This chain's CDR3 is CAISESTDGHEQFF. The CDR3 coding sequence is TGTGCCATCAGTGAGTCGACAGATGGCCATGAGCAGTTCTTC.

This chain connects TRBV12-3 or TRBV12-4 to TRBJ2-2; 8 bases map to TRBD1. The CDR3 covers 13 residues. Germline trimming cut 10 bases from V and 1 base from J; bases unmatched to any gene: 2. The CDR3 loop reads CATGQENTGELFF. The DNA of the CDR3 is TGTGCCACGGGACAGGAGAACACCGGGGAGCTGTTTTTT.

The CDR3 region has the DNA TGTGCCACCAGTGATCCCAGCGGGGGCCCTTACAATGAGCAGTATTTT. It specifies CATSDPSGGPYNEQYF. This rearrangement joins TRBV24-1 to TRBJ2-3; 8 bases agree with TRBD2. The V gene end was trimmed by 3 bases and the J gene end by 11 bases; junction bases not matched to a gene: 15. The CDR3 is 16 residues long. Per the germline V gene, CDR1 is KGHDR and CDR2 is SFDVKD.

This rearrangement joins TRBV5-6 to TRBJ2-3, with D hard to call. The CDR3 runs 18 residues. The germline V gene has CDR1 SGHDT and CDR2 YYEEEE. Trimming took off 2 bases at V and 11 bases at J, with 30 bases between the two ends. CDR3 sequence: CASSLRAEWNSAYNEQYF. CDR3 DNA sequence: TGTGCCAGCAGCTTACGGGCGGAGTGGAATTCGGCCTACAATGAGCAGTATTTT.

Details on this clonotype: This CDR3 fails to terminate in the conserved phenylalanine or tryptophan, so it likely reflects a read error. The chain links TRBV19 to TRBJ1-1; D perhaps matches TRBD1 (6 bases). CDR3 size: 14 residues. CDR1 and CDR2 (germline): LNHDA, SQIVND (reference sequence). V was shortened by 5 bases and J by 7 bases, with 17 bases between the two germline ends. CDR3 coding DNA: TGTGCCAGTAGTTCCCTGGGGGGCACATTTGAAGCTTTCTCT. This encodes CASSSLGGTFEAFS.

The chain couples TRBV25-1 to TRBJ2-2; tentative D call: TRBD1 (6 bases). Trimming stripped 1 base from V and 6 bases from J, with 9 bases between. From germline, CDR1 is MGHDK and CDR2 SYGVNS. The CDR3 runs to 14 residues. The CDR3 region has the DNA TGTGCCAGCAGTGAATCAGGGGTTTCCGGGGAGCTGTTTTTT. As protein: CASSESGVSGELFF.

The table lists this clonotype with many counts. The rearrangement uses TRBV5-8 and TRBJ2-5; 11 bases match TRBD2. The CDR3 consists of 15 residues. V dropped 4 bases and J dropped 5; count of bases not matched to a gene: 7. Germline loops: CDR1 SGHTS, CDR2 YDEGEE. This chain's CDR3 is CASSGTGTSGETQYF. Written as DNA, the CDR3 is TGTGCCAGCAGCGGGACGGGGACTAGCGGTGAGACCCAGTACTTC.

This clonotype was observed a few times. CDR3 sequence (DNA): TGTGCCAGCTCACCACTGAAGGGGGCAGAGACTGAAGCTTTCTTT. As protein: CASSPLKGAETEAFF. The chain employs TRBV18 and TRBJ1-1, with TRBD1 identical over 7 bases. Germline V lookup: CDR1 KGHSH, CDR2 LQKENI. The CDR3 is made up of 15 amino acids. Trimming cost V 1 base and J 5 bases; bases outside gene matches: 7.

This clonotype was detected many times. The rearrangement uses TRBV11-2 and TRBJ1-6; the match to TRBD1 covers 7 bases. CDR3 length: 14 amino acids. Germline CDR1 and CDR2: SGHAT and FQNNGV. Unmatched junction bases numbered 3, after V lost 5 bases and J lost 5 bases. The CDR3 nucleotides are TGTGCCAGCAGCCAGGGACAGCATAATTCACCCCTCCACTTT. Its protein product is CASSQGQHNSPLHF.

This clonotype was seen at least ten times. The chain carries TRBV4-1 and TRBJ1-3; 7 positions agree with TRBD1. This CDR3 has 17 amino acids. J gave up 3 bases and V 3 bases, and 11 bases lay outside the gene matches. Germline-derived CDR1 and CDR2 are MGHRA and YSYEKL. CDR3 in amino acids: CASSQRQGGIGGNTIYF. DNA of the CDR3: TGCGCCAGCAGCCAGCGACAGGGCGGAATAGGTGGAAACACCATATATTTT.

This chain links TRBV13 with TRBJ2-7; perhaps D is TRBD1 or TRBD2 (5 bases each). The CDR3 sequence is 16 residues long. Germline V gene sequence: CDR1 PRHDT, CDR2 FYEKMQ (reference sequence). Between the trimmed V and J ends, which lost 5 bases and 1 base, there was a span of 18 bases. CDR3 nucleotide sequence: TGTGCCAGCAGCGAGAAAGGGACGGGAAGTTCCTACGAGCAGTACTTC. This translates into CASSEKGTGSSYEQYF.

This clonotype was observed a few times. With a much larger clone just one base away, this may be a read error. The chain is built from TRBV12-3 or TRBV12-4 and TRBJ2-7; the match to TRBD2 covers 13 bases. This CDR3 is 15 amino acids long. V trimming: 3 bases; J trimming: 5 bases; junction bases outside the gene matches: 4. This chain's CDR3 is CASSFATSGGHEQYF. DNA of the CDR3: TGTGCCAGCAGTTTCGCGACTAGCGGGGGGCACGAGCAGTACTTC.

This clonotype was recorded many times. This rearrangement joins TRBV15 to TRBJ1-4, with D tentatively TRBD1 (6 bases). Germline CDR1 reads LNHNV; CDR2 reads YYDKDF (reference sequence). The CDR3 runs to 14 residues. V was pared by 1 base and J by 6 bases, with 9 bases between. The CDR3 DNA sequence: TGTGCCACCAGCAGAGCAGGGGATGATGAAAAACTGTTTTTT. It is translated as CATSRAGDDEKLFF. Full variable domain (remainder filled in from reference TRBV15 and TRBJ1-4): DAMVIQNPRYQVTQFGKPVTLSCSQTLNHNVMYWYQQKSSQAPKLLFHYYDKDFNNEADTPDNFQSRRPNTSFCFLDIRSPGLGDTAMYLCATSRAGDDEKLFFGSGTQLSVL.